Below, 24 T cell receptor beta chains from the same sample are listed, as sequenced in a study of cytomegalovirus exposure and HLA in healthy donors. 60 Vbeta and 13 Jbeta primers were used in PCR. Clones were sequenced by immunoSEQ multiplex PCR, and TCRdb holds only the in-frame ones, with some missing. The sample lists about 140,000 clones; around 66% were seen once. Sequenced input: PBMCs. These receptors came from a woman aged 60-75 years in good health and CMV-seronegative.

The chain carries TRBV15 and TRBJ1-2; tentative D call: TRBD1 (5 bases). Trimming shortened V by 8 bases and J by 4 bases, and 17 bases separated the two germline ends. The germline V gene has CDR1 LNHNV and CDR2 YYDKDF (reference sequence). The CDR3 has 14 residues. As DNA, the CDR3 is TGTGCCACCCGGCCGGGGGGGGACGCCTATGGCTACACCTTC. It specifies CATRPGGDAYGYTF. The full variable domain, with the rest looked up from reference TRBV15 and TRBJ1-2, is DAMVIQNPRYQVTQFGKPVTLSCSQTLNHNVMYWYQQKSSQAPKLLFHYYDKDFNNEADTPDNFQSRRPNTSFCFLDIRSPGLGDTAMYLCATRPGGDAYGYTFGSGTRLTVV.

V gene TRBV5-4 combines with J gene TRBJ2-5; 8 positions match TRBD2. In germline, CDR1 is SGHNT, CDR2 YYREEE (reference sequence). Trimming at V came to 3 bases and at J to 7 bases, leaving 17 bases not matched to a gene. This CDR3 has 17 amino acids. CDR3 DNA: TGTGCCAGCAGCTGGGGGACCGGGACTAGTAGAGTGGGGACCCAGTACTTC. It yields the protein CASSWGTGTSRVGTQYF. Full variable domain (missing parts from reference TRBV5-4 and TRBJ2-5): ETGVTQSPTHLIKTRGQQVTLRCSSQSGHNTVSWYQQALGQGPQFIFQYYREEENGRGNFPPRFSGLQFPNYSSELNVNALELDDSALYLCASSWGTGTSRVGTQYFGPGTRLLVL.

Of note for this clone: Other DNA sequences in the sample encode the same CDR3. The chain employs TRBV5-1 and TRBJ1-3; a possible D gene is TRBD1 (6 bases). V lost 0 bases and J 0 bases, leaving 7 bases between the germline ends. This CDR3 has 15 amino acids. Germline V gene data show CDR1 as SGHRS and CDR2 as YFSETQ. CDR3 in amino acids: CASSLGQASGNTIYF. CDR3 sequence (DNA): TGCGCCAGCAGCTTGGGACAGGCCTCTGGAAACACCATATATTTT.

The chain combines TRBV9 with TRBJ2-1; D perhaps matches TRBD1 (6 bases). Trimming removed 0 bases from V and 2 bases from J, with 9 bases in between. The CDR3 is 15 amino acids. CDR1 and CDR2 (germline): SGDLS, YYNGEE. Here the CDR3 reads CASSVEGTPYNEQFF. In DNA form, the CDR3 reads TGTGCCAGCAGCGTAGAGGGGACACCCTACAATGAGCAGTTCTTC. Combining the CDR3 with reference TRBV9 and TRBJ2-1 gives the whole variable domain DSGVTQTPKHLITATGQRVTLRCSPRSGDLSVYWYQQSLDQGLQFLIQYYNGEERAKGNILERFSAQQFPDLHSELNLSSLELGDSALYFCASSVEGTPYNEQFFGPGTRLTVL.

This chain's CDR3 is CASDRGGAARYGYTF. DNA for the CDR3: TGTGCCAGCGACCGGGGGGGGGCCGCGAGATATGGCTACACCTTC. The rearrangement uses TRBV5-8 and TRBJ1-2; TRBD1 might be the D (6 bases). There are 15 residues in the CDR3. V was pared by 7 bases and J by 5 bases, with 21 bases between. The V gene's germline CDR1 is SGHTS and CDR2 YDEGEE.

The chain couples TRBV19 to TRBJ2-3, with TRBD2 matching over 7 bases. V lost 1 base, J lost 2 bases, and 3 bases stayed unmatched. This CDR3 is 15 amino acids long. Germline V CDR1 and CDR2: LNHDA, SQIVND (reference sequence). This CDR3 reads CASSIGGSHTDTQYF. CDR3 DNA: TGTGCCAGTAGTATAGGCGGGAGTCACACAGATACGCAGTATTTT.

This chain connects TRBV2 to TRBJ2-1; 8 bases map to TRBD2. The junction had 4 bases not matched to a gene; V was cut back by 3 bases and J by 6 bases. Germline V lookup: CDR1 SNHLY, CDR2 FYNNEI. This CDR3 contains 14 residues. CDR3 residues: CASSDTGGLNEQFF. CDR3 in DNA: TGTGCCAGCAGTGACACGGGGGGGCTCAATGAGCAGTTCTTC.

The CDR3 region is CASRLGAWHQPQHF. The DNA for the CDR3 is TGTGCAAGTCGCTTGGGGGCCTGGCATCAGCCCCAGCATTTT. The gene calls are TRBV12-2 and TRBJ1-5; TRBD1 is the table's D call, not checked against the DNA. TRBV12-2 is shown as a pseudogene. The CDR3 length is 14 residues.

The V gene is TRBV5-4, the J gene TRBJ1-3; 8 positions agree with TRBD1. The CDR3 sequence is 15 residues long. Germline trimming cut 4 bases from V and 2 bases from J; bases unmatched to any gene: 5. From germline, CDR1 is SGHNT and CDR2 YYREEE (reference sequence). The CDR3 region has the DNA TGTGCCAGCAGCGACACAGGGGGGGCTGGAAACACCATATATTTT. It yields the protein CASSDTGGAGNTIYF.

In nucleotides, the CDR3 is TGTGCCAGCAGCCCCCGGCGGGGGGTTTTCAGGAATGAGCAGTTCTTC. It encodes CASSPRRGVFRNEQFF. J is TRBJ2-1 and V is TRBV7-3; 8 bases align to TRBD2. Germline lookup yields CDR1 SGHTA and CDR2 FQGTGA. The V and J ends lost 5 bases and 7 bases, in that order; junction bases with no gene match: 13. The length of the CDR3 is 16 residues. Complete variable domain (other parts from reference TRBV7-3 and TRBJ2-1): GAGVSQTPSNKVTEKGKYVELRCDPISGHTALYWYRQSLGQGPEFLIYFQGTGAADDSGLPNDRFFAVRPEGSVSTLKIQRTERGDSAVYLCASSPRRGVFRNEQFFGPGTRLTVL.

The J gene is TRBJ1-1, the V gene TRBV28; D is unresolved. Between the trimmed V and J ends, which lost 3 bases and 3 bases, there was a span of 8 bases. This CDR3 contains 13 residues. From germline, CDR1 is MDHEN and CDR2 SYDVKM. As DNA, the CDR3 is TGTGCCAGCAGTTTTTCCCCTGACACTGAAGCTTTCTTT. Translating it yields CASSFSPDTEAFF. Using reference TRBV28 and TRBJ1-1 for the parts outside the CDR3, the full variable domain is DVKVTQSSRYLVKRTGEKVFLECVQDMDHENMFWYRQDPGLGLRLIYFSYDVKMKEKGDIPEGYSVSREKKERFSLILESASTNQTSMYLCASSFSPDTEAFFGQGTRLTVV.

The rearrangement joins TRBV6-5 to TRBJ2-7; TRBD1 matches 7 bases. The CDR3 has 13 amino acids. Losses at the gene ends were 5 bases for V and 1 base for J; bases not matched to a gene: 2. Germline V gene data show CDR1 as MNHEY and CDR2 as SVGAGI. CDR3 region: CASSRGQSYEQYF. DNA for the CDR3: TGTGCCAGCAGTAGGGGACAGTCCTACGAGCAGTACTTC.

The sample holds a few counts of this clone. The chain joins TRBV5-1 to TRBJ2-3; TRBD2 matches 8 bases. This CDR3 has 16 amino acids. Germline CDR1 is SGHRS and CDR2 is YFSETQ. The V gene end was trimmed by 0 bases and the J gene end by 1 base; junction bases not matched to a gene: 4. As DNA, the CDR3 is TGCGCCAGCAGCTTGGGTAGTAGCGGGGGCACAGATACGCAGTATTTT. Protein: CASSLGSSGGTDTQYF.

This chain links TRBV9 with TRBJ2-3; the D is unclear. This CDR3 comprises 14 residues. Germline loops: CDR1 SGDLS, CDR2 YYNGEE. V dropped 0 bases and J dropped 5 bases, with 10 bases sitting between them. This CDR3 is CASSVALGRDTQYF. The CDR3 bases are TGTGCCAGCAGCGTAGCTCTAGGAAGAGATACGCAGTATTTT. The full variable domain, rest sourced from reference TRBV9 and TRBJ2-3, is DSGVTQTPKHLITATGQRVTLRCSPRSGDLSVYWYQQSLDQGLQFLIQYYNGEERAKGNILERFSAQQFPDLHSELNLSSLELGDSALYFCASSVALGRDTQYFGPGTRLTVL.

Note on this clone: The same CDR3 arises from other DNA sequences in this sample as well. V and J are TRBV7-9 and TRBJ1-5; D is perhaps TRBD1 (5 bases). CDR1 and CDR2 (germline): SEHNR, FQNEAQ (reference sequence). This CDR3 contains 13 residues. With 3 bases removed from V and 4 bases from J, the gap between germline ends came to 7 bases. CDR3 sequence reads: CASSFGGNQPQHF. As DNA, the CDR3 is TGTGCCAGCAGCTTTGGGGGGAATCAGCCCCAGCATTTT.

This clone was found once. The rearrangement joins TRBV11-2 to TRBJ1-1; 7 positions agree with TRBD1. Germline V lookup: CDR1 SGHAT, CDR2 FQNNGV. The CDR3 totals 13 residues. J gave up 1 base and V 6 bases, and 2 bases lay outside the gene matches. The CDR3 DNA reads as TGTGCCAGCAGGCGGACAGGGAACACTGAAGCTTTCTTT. Translation gives CASRRTGNTEAFF.

This clone was picked up a small number of times. The chain joins TRBV4-2 to TRBJ1-1; 8 nucleotides match TRBD1. The J segment lost 4 bases and the V segment lost 4 bases, leaving 8 bases of the junction unmatched. Germline V lookup: CDR1 LGHNA, CDR2 YNFKEQ. This CDR3 region has 15 residues. The CDR3 coding sequence is TGTGCCAGCAGCCGATCAGCTACAGGGGGCACTGAAGCTTTCTTT. Its protein product is CASSRSATGGTEAFF.

This clone was observed a handful of times. CDR3 sequence: CASSEALLSALPYEQYF. The CDR3 bases are TGTGCCAGCAGTGAAGCCCTGCTTAGCGCCTTACCCTACGAGCAGTACTTC. The genes are TRBV6-1 and TRBJ2-7; TRBD2 might be the D (5 bases). CDR1 and CDR2 from the germline V gene are MNHNS and SASEGT. The CDR3 consists of 17 residues. Between the trimmed V and J ends, which lost 0 bases and 2 bases, there was a span of 17 bases.

V is TRBV6-5 and J is TRBJ2-7; 10 bases are a match to TRBD1. The CDR3 spans 14 residues. Germline V lookup: CDR1 MNHEY, CDR2 SVGAGI. V lost 4 bases, J lost 3 bases, and 3 bases stayed unmatched. The CDR3 nucleotides are TGTGCCAGCAGTTCGGGACAGGGGATCTACGAGCAGTACTTC. This gives the protein CASSSGQGIYEQYF.

Comments on this clone: At one end the junction does not follow the germline gene, possibly because of a read error. The chain joins TRBV7-9 to TRBJ1-1, with D perhaps TRBD1 (6 bases). Germline V gene sequence: CDR1 SEHNR, CDR2 FQNEAQ (reference sequence). The CDR3 extends over 15 amino acids. The CDR3 nucleotides are TGTTCCAGCAGCTCATTACAGGGACTACTACCTGAAGCTTTCTTT. This sequence encodes CSSSSLQGLLPEAFF. Full variable domain (missing parts from reference TRBV7-9 and TRBJ1-1): DTGVSQNPRHKITKRGQNVTFRCDPISEHNRLYWYRQTLGQGPEFLTYFQNEAQLEKSRLLSDRFSAERPKGSFSTLEIQRTEQGDSAMYLCSSSSLQGLLPEAFFGQGTRLTVV.

The sample holds a few counts of this clone. This chain joins TRBV7-9 and TRBJ1-1; D is ambiguous. Germline V gene lookup returns CDR1 SEHNR and CDR2 FQNEAQ (reference sequence). The germline V and J ends were trimmed by 3 bases and 1 base, with 3 bases remaining between them. The CDR3 has 12 residues. The CDR3 DNA sequence: TGTGCCAGCAGCTTCCAGAACACTGAAGCTTTCTTT. Translated: CASSFQNTEAFF. Full variable domain (remainder filled in from reference TRBV7-9 and TRBJ1-1): DTGVSQNPRHKITKRGQNVTFRCDPISEHNRLYWYRQTLGQGPEFLTYFQNEAQLEKSRLLSDRFSAERPKGSFSTLEIQRTEQGDSAMYLCASSFQNTEAFFGQGTRLTVV.

The gene calls are TRBV6-1 and TRBJ2-7; 8 bases align to TRBD2. Trimming removed 1 base from V and 0 bases from J; junction bases left unmatched: 8. Germline CDR1 is MNHNS and CDR2 is SASEGT. The CDR3 covers 17 residues. The CDR3 region has the DNA TGTGCCAGCAGTGAAGGCCCGATACTAGCGGCCTCCTACGAGCAGTACTTC. It specifies CASSEGPILAASYEQYF.

The genes are TRBV6-5 and TRBJ2-7, with 9 bases matching TRBD2. The germline V gene encodes CDR1 MNHEY and CDR2 SVGAGI. Trimming cost V 4 bases and J 4 bases; bases outside gene matches: 8. CDR3 length equals 15 residues. CDR3 loop: CASSSGGLASYEQYF. CDR3 coding DNA: TGTGCCAGCAGTTCTGGAGGACTAGCGTCATACGAGCAGTACTTC.

The chain joins TRBV5-1 to TRBJ2-3; D unclear. V lost 0 bases and J lost 3, with 5 bases in between. Per germline, CDR1 SGHRS and CDR2 YFSETQ. The CDR3 is 13 residues long. The CDR3 is CASSLVATDTQYF. CDR3 nucleotide sequence: TGCGCCAGCAGCTTGGTGGCTACAGATACGCAGTATTTT.